Each of the 2 T cell receptor beta chains below was sequenced from the same sample in a study of cytomegalovirus exposure and HLA in healthy donors. This PCR relied on a set of 60 Vbeta primers and 13 Jbeta primers. Method: immunoSEQ multiplex PCR; TCRdb's copy keeps in-frame clones and lacks some. In the table there are approximately 110,000 clones, 70% of which are singletons. The sample was PBMCs. Source of these receptors: a man aged 40-55 years in good health and CMV-seropositive.

Worth noting for this clone: Additional DNA sequences in this sample encode the identical CDR3. The chain is built from TRBV7-3 and TRBJ2-3; TRBD1 matches at 7 bases. The CDR3 covers 14 residues. Germline V CDR1 and CDR2: SGHTA, FQGTGA. V was clipped by 4 bases and J by 0 bases; unmatched bases: 1. The CDR3 DNA follows: TGTGCCAGCAGCTCCAGGGGGAGCACAGATACGCAGTATTTT. As protein: CASSSRGSTDTQYF.

The chain is built from TRBV14 and TRBJ2-7, with TRBD1 matching over 8 bases. Germline CDR1 reads SGHDN; CDR2 reads FVKESK. V lost 5 bases to trimming and J lost 2 bases; unmatched junction nucleotides: 5. The CDR3 loop spans 14 amino acids. The CDR3 DNA follows: TGTGCCAGCAGCGGCGGGGACAGGCCCTACGAGCAGTACGTC. Its translation is CASSGGDRPYEQYV.